These 28 T cell receptor beta chains were sequenced from one sample in a study of blood T cell repertoires in COVID-19. Profiled with immunoSEQ multiplex PCR; TCRdb holds only in-frame clones, not every one. The sample has 200,000 to 250,000 clones, approximately 90% seen once. The material sequenced was PBMCs or T cells enriched from blood (not recorded which). These receptors were obtained from a man aged 45 to 65 who had been exposed to COVID-19.

This clone was counted only a few times. This sequence joins TRBV29-1 and TRBJ1-4; 10 positions match TRBD1. The ends lost 6 bases at V and 8 bases at J; junction bases unmatched: 6. This CDR3 has 13 residues. Germline assignment: CDR1 SQVTM and CDR2 ANQGSEA. Here the CDR3 DNA reads TGCAGCGTAGAGACAGGGGGCATAGAAAAACTGTTTTTT. It translates to CSVETGGIEKLFF.

This clone was detected only a few times. The CDR3 region is CASSQGDGGYTF. CDR3 DNA: TGTGCCAGCAGTCAGGGGGACGGTGGCTACACCTTC. The chain has TRBV28 and TRBJ1-2; TRBD1 aligns across 7 bases. V shed 5 bases, J shed 7 bases, and the junction held 4 bases outside the gene matches. Germline V CDR1 and CDR2: MDHEN, SYDVKM. This CDR3 contains 12 residues.

CDR3 amino acids: CASSYLMGLGQETQYF. CDR3 bases: TGTGCCAGCAGTTACCTCATGGGACTAGGGCAAGAGACCCAGTACTTC. This sequence joins TRBV6-5 and TRBJ2-5, with 8 nucleotides matching TRBD2. V lost 2 bases, J lost 2 bases, and 7 bases stayed unmatched. CDR1 is MNHEY and CDR2 is SVGAGI in the germline V gene. CDR3 length: 16 amino acids.

The chain links TRBV5-4 to TRBJ2-3; D may be TRBD2 (7 bases). The germline V and J ends were trimmed by 0 bases and 0 bases, with 17 bases remaining between them. Germline V lookup: CDR1 SGHNT, CDR2 YYREEE (reference sequence). The CDR3 sequence is 18 residues long. For the CDR3, the DNA is TGTGCCAGCAGCTTGGATTCTGCGGGGGCCTCTAGCACAGATACGCAGTATTTT. Translation gives CASSLDSAGASSTDTQYF.

The rearrangement uses TRBV18 and TRBJ2-5, with 7 bases that match TRBD1. The CDR3 totals 15 residues. V lost 3 bases to trimming and J lost 1 base; unmatched junction nucleotides: 5. Germline values: CDR1 KGHSH, CDR2 LQKENI. Here the CDR3 DNA reads TGTGCCAGCTCACCCAGGACAGGTACCCAAGAGACCCAGTACTTC. It encodes CASSPRTGTQETQYF.

The genes are TRBV5-1 and TRBJ2-5; D may be TRBD1 (6 bases). V gave up 2 bases and J gave up 2 bases, with 10 bases separating them. Germline-derived CDR1 and CDR2 are SGHRS and YFSETQ. This CDR3 is 14 amino acids long. The CDR3 coding sequence is TGCGCCAGCAGCTTCGGGACATTACAAGAGACCCAGTACTTC. Its protein is CASSFGTLQETQYF.

This chain connects TRBV7-2 to TRBJ2-3, with D tentatively TRBD2 (5 bases). Trimming took off 1 base at V and 3 bases at J, with 14 bases between the two ends. The CDR3 is made up of 16 amino acids. CDR1 and CDR2 (germline): SGHTA, FQGNSA. The DNA for the CDR3 is TGTGCCAGCAGCTTAGAAGGTAGAGGGAGAACAGATACGCAGTATTTT. This codes for CASSLEGRGRTDTQYF. The full variable domain, its missing parts supplied by reference TRBV7-2 and TRBJ2-3, is GAGVSQSPSNKVTEKGKDVELRCDPISGHTALYWYRQSLGQGLEFLIYFQGNSAPDKSGLPSDRFSAERTGGSVSTLTIQRTQQEDSAVYLCASSLEGRGRTDTQYFGPGTRLTVL.

The rearrangement links TRBV28 to TRBJ1-1; a possible D gene is TRBD1 (5 bases). Trimming took off 5 bases at V and 4 bases at J, with 14 bases between the two ends. Germline-derived CDR1 and CDR2 are MDHEN and SYDVKM. This CDR3 region has 14 residues. CDR3 sequence reads: CASSARGTRTEAFF. CDR3 DNA: TGTGCCAGCAGTGCACGGGGGACTCGCACTGAAGCTTTCTTT.

The rearrangement uses TRBV7-9 and TRBJ2-2; D might be TRBD1 (6 bases). CDR3 length: 15 residues. Trimming cost V 1 base and J 1 base, with 7 bases left between them. In germline, CDR1 is SEHNR, CDR2 FQNEAQ (reference sequence). The CDR3 protein is CASSLVQGNTGELFF. The CDR3 bases are TGTGCCAGCAGCTTAGTACAGGGGAACACCGGGGAGCTGTTTTTT.

This clone is a singleton in its sample. V is TRBV12-3 or TRBV12-4 and J is TRBJ1-1; no definite D call. Between the trimmed V and J ends, which lost 5 bases and 10 bases, there was a span of 11 bases. The CDR3 is 11 residues long. The CDR3 bases are TGTGCCAGCAGTCGAGGGCCACGAGCTTTCTTT. Its protein product is CASSRGPRAFF.

This clone was counted only a few times. The genes are TRBV4-2 and TRBJ1-1; D might be TRBD1 (5 bases). The CDR3 contains 15 residues. Trimming removed 0 bases at V and 4 bases at J, with 12 bases between. Germline loops: CDR1 LGHNA, CDR2 YNFKEQ. The CDR3 bases are TGTGCCAGCAGCCAAGATCTGGAGGGGCCCACTGAAGCTTTCTTT. Protein product: CASSQDLEGPTEAFF.

The chain joins TRBV29-1 to TRBJ2-1; 12 bases line up with TRBD2. The germline V gene has CDR1 SQVTM and CDR2 ANQGSEA. V lost 3 bases to trimming and J lost 5 bases; unmatched junction nucleotides: 2. This CDR3 has 14 residues. CDR3 sequence (DNA): TGCAGCGTTGACAGACTAGCGGGAGACAATGAGCAGTTCTTC. This codes for CSVDRLAGDNEQFF.

The chain is built from TRBV28 and TRBJ2-2, with TRBD1 identical over 8 bases. Germline lookup yields CDR1 MDHEN and CDR2 SYDVKM. CDR3 length equals 18 residues. Germline trimming cut 1 base from V and 4 bases from J; bases unmatched to any gene: 11. The CDR3 spells CASSLFGAGGLSTGELFF. DNA for the CDR3: TGTGCCAGCAGTTTATTCGGGGCAGGGGGCTTGAGCACCGGGGAGCTGTTTTTT.

The chain recombines TRBV6-1 with TRBJ1-6; no clear D. Germline V gene sequence: CDR1 MNHNS, CDR2 SASEGT. CDR3 length equals 15 residues. V gave up 0 bases and J gave up 3 bases, with 6 bases separating them. In DNA, the CDR3 is TGTGCCAGCAGTGAAGCCGGCGGCTATAATTCACCCCTCCACTTT. This translates into CASSEAGGYNSPLHF.

For the CDR3, the DNA is TGTGCCAGCAGCTTAGATGAGTACAAAAACATTCAGTACTTC. Encoded protein: CASSLDEYKNIQYF. The chain is built from TRBV11-3 and TRBJ2-4, with D uncertain. V lost 0 bases to trimming and J lost 3 bases, with 6 bases between them. Per germline, CDR1 SGHNT and CDR2 YENEEA. The CDR3 covers 14 residues.

This rearrangement joins TRBV9 to TRBJ1-2, with 10 bases matching TRBD1. Germline loops: CDR1 SGDLS, CDR2 YYNGEE. V gave up 1 base and J gave up 6 bases; unmatched junction bases: 9. This CDR3 has 16 amino acids. CDR3 nucleotide sequence: TGTGCCAGCAGCGTATCCGGCTCCGGGACAGGGGATGGCTACACCTTC. As protein: CASSVSGSGTGDGYTF.

V usage is TRBV10-2 and J usage is TRBJ2-7; TRBD1 matches at 7 bases. CDR1 is WSHSY, CDR2 SAAADI, per germline. J gave up 2 bases and V 3 bases, and 4 bases lay outside the gene matches. The CDR3 covers 14 residues. The CDR3 DNA reads TGCGCCAGCAGTGAACGGGACAGCACCTACGAGCAGTACTTC. It codes for CASSERDSTYEQYF.

This clone was seen only once. This sequence joins TRBV6-5 and TRBJ2-7; maybe TRBD2 (5 bases). V lost 6 bases and J lost 7, with 16 bases in between. CDR1 and CDR2 (germline): MNHEY, SVGAGI. The CDR3 spans 13 residues. CDR3 region: CASSPDRGGEQYV. CDR3 coding DNA: TGTGCCAGCAGCCCGGATCGAGGAGGAGAGCAGTACGTC.

The chain links TRBV7-9 to TRBJ1-4, with 7 bases lining up with TRBD1. The junction had 10 bases not matched to a gene; V was cut back by 5 bases and J by 7 bases. Germline V gene lookup returns CDR1 SEHNR and CDR2 FQNEAQ (reference sequence). The CDR3 extends over 15 amino acids. This CDR3 reads CASSPRDRKLEKLFF. The CDR3 coding sequence is TGTGCCAGCAGCCCACGGGACAGAAAACTTGAAAAACTGTTTTTT.

The chain links TRBV5-6 to TRBJ2-7; TRBD1 aligns across 8 bases. This CDR3 comprises 16 residues. Trimming cost V 3 bases and J 2 bases; bases outside gene matches: 10. From germline, CDR1 is SGHDT and CDR2 YYEEEE. CDR3 region: CASSYKTLQGAYEQYV. As DNA, the CDR3 is TGTGCCAGCAGCTACAAGACTTTACAGGGGGCCTACGAGCAGTACGTC.

This clone was counted a few times. The rearrangement links TRBV10-1 to TRBJ1-1; D is undetermined. Deletions cut 6 bases from V and 1 base from J, with 9 bases between. This CDR3 spans 13 amino acids. Germline CDR1 and CDR2: WNHNN and SYGVQD (reference sequence). CDR3 nucleotide sequence: TGCGCCAGCAGCTTACAGAAGAACACTGAAGCTTTCTTT. This gives the protein CASSLQKNTEAFF.

The rearrangement joins TRBV29-1 to TRBJ2-5; possible D gene TRBD1, 7 bases. The germline V gene has CDR1 SQVTM and CDR2 ANQGSEA. This CDR3 spans 13 amino acids. Trimming took off 7 bases at V and 9 bases at J, with 21 bases between the two ends. The CDR3 DNA sequence: TGCAGCGCCAGGGGGGCCCTTAGTGGGGCCCAGTACTTC. It yields the protein CSARGALSGAQYF.

This rearrangement joins TRBV6-5 to TRBJ1-2, with TRBD1 matching 10 bases. Germline trimming cut 6 bases from V and 7 bases from J; bases unmatched to any gene: 8. Germline lookup yields CDR1 MNHEY and CDR2 SVGAGI. The CDR3 totals 14 residues. Written as DNA, the CDR3 is TGTGCCAGCAGGACGACGACAGGGGGCCGTGGCTACACCTTC. Translated: CASRTTTGGRGYTF.

The CDR3, as DNA: TGTGCCAGCAGGGGGTGGGGCACCTTGAACACTGAAGCTTTCTTT. It codes for CASRGWGTLNTEAFF. The chain links TRBV6-5 to TRBJ1-1; tentatively, D is TRBD1 (5 bases). CDR1 and CDR2 from the germline V gene are MNHEY and SVGAGI. The CDR3 has 15 residues. V shed 6 bases and J shed 0 bases, with 14 bases lying between them.

The chain joins TRBV2 to TRBJ2-7; TRBD1 matches 7 bases. CDR1 and CDR2 from the germline V gene are SNHLY and FYNNEI. With 11 bases clipped from V and 6 bases from J, the junction kept 10 bases outside the gene matches. This CDR3 has 12 amino acids. In DNA form, the CDR3 reads TGTGCCGTTCCGGACAGGCCGGGCGAGCAGTACTTC. Translated, it gives CAVPDRPGEQYF.

The V and J genes are TRBV27 and TRBJ2-7, with 9 bases identical to TRBD1. The germline CDR1 and CDR2 sequences are MNHEY and SMNVEV (reference sequence). This CDR3 contains 13 residues. V dropped 6 bases and J dropped 3; count of bases not matched to a gene: 3. As DNA, the CDR3 is TGTGCCAGCAGCCTGACAGGGGGCTACGAGCAGTACGTC. As protein: CASSLTGGYEQYV.

The chain recombines TRBV11-3 with TRBJ1-6, with 12 bases that match TRBD1. V lost 5 bases, J lost 14 bases, and 4 bases stayed unmatched. The CDR3 is made up of 13 amino acids. Germline V gives CDR1 SGHNT, CDR2 YENEEA. CDR3 DNA sequence: TGTGCCAGCAGCGCGGGACAGGGGGCTGCCCTCCACTTT. Residues: CASSAGQGAALHF.

The chain recombines TRBV2 with TRBJ1-2, with TRBD1 identical over 9 bases. The V and J ends lost 6 bases and 0 bases, in that order; junction bases with no gene match: 2. CDR3 length equals 14 residues. Germline CDR1 is SNHLY and CDR2 is FYNNEI. CDR3 in amino acids: CASRRTGANYGYTF. CDR3 DNA sequence: TGTGCCAGCAGGCGGACAGGGGCTAACTATGGCTACACCTTC.